The 9 T cell receptor beta chains listed next were all sequenced from one sample in a study of glioma-infiltrating T cells (dated by TCRdb to 2015 to 2016). The instrument given in TCRdb is Illumina MiSeq. TCR alpha and beta CDR3 regions were amplified with the iRepertoire nested amplicon-rescue multiplex PCR (arm-PCR) platform from RNA. TCRdb reanalyzed the raw reads on its own, using fastp at Q25 for trimming and MiXCR for clone calling, and kept in-frame beta chains. Rows with one shared CDR3 protein collapse into an entry with the most common genes and DNA. The sample table contains under 200,000 distinct CDR3 sequences; only one count was recorded for 25% to 35% of them. Of the sample, 20% to 25% falls within the top ten clones. Sequenced: glioma tissue, nonneoplastic brain tissue, or PBMCs (not recorded which). These receptors were taken from a human donor with low-grade glioma or glioblastoma, undergoing nonglioma brain surgery, or in good health (not recorded which).

This clonotype was observed at least ten times. The chain is built from TRBV20-1 and TRBJ2-7; possible D gene TRBD1, 5 bases. Germline CDR1 is DFQATT and CDR2 is SNEGSKA (reference sequence). The ends were cut back, 8 bases at V and 6 bases at J, with 14 bases in the middle. This CDR3 contains 11 residues. CDR3 bases: TGCAGTTCCCAAGGGGTTGGCGAGCAGTACTTC. Its protein product is CSSQGVGEQYF.

This clonotype was counted only a few times. The rearrangement joins TRBV4-3 to TRBJ2-3, with D possibly TRBD1 on 5 matching bases. Germline V CDR1 and CDR2: LGHNA, YSLEER. This CDR3 region has 22 residues. The germline V and J ends were trimmed by 0 bases and 2 bases, with 30 bases remaining between them. The CDR3 here is CASSQDLVSRGYRPKNTDTQYF. As DNA, the CDR3 is TGCGCCAGCAGCCAAGATCTGGTTAGCAGAGGCTACAGGCCCAAAAACACAGATACGCAGTATTTT.

Note on this clonotype: One end of the junction varies from germline; a read error may be responsible. V is TRBV28 and J is TRBJ2-7; a weak D match, TRBD1 (5 bases). CDR3 size: 12 residues. Per the germline V gene, CDR1 is MDHEN and CDR2 is SYDVKM. DNA for the CDR3: TGTTCCAGCAGCCAACCAGGGTACGATCATTACTTC. This codes for CSSSQPGYDHYF.

This clonotype was seen at least ten times. The chain employs TRBV7-6 and TRBJ2-1, with a possible D match to TRBD1 (5 bases). V lost 6 bases and J lost 3, with 15 bases in between. Per the germline V gene, CDR1 is SGHVS and CDR2 is FNYEAQ. The CDR3 totals 15 residues. The CDR3 reads CASRPYLGLYNEQFF. The DNA for the CDR3 is TGTGCCAGCAGGCCCTATCTGGGGCTCTACAATGAGCAGTTCTTC.

The chain recombines TRBV5-1 with TRBJ2-1, with a possible D match to TRBD1 (6 bases). Trimming pared 1 base from V and 6 bases from J, leaving 11 bases between. Germline V CDR1 and CDR2: SGHRS, YFSETQ. The CDR3 is 14 residues long. This CDR3 is CASSLIRGPNEQFF. The CDR3 DNA reads as TGCGCCAGCAGCTTGATCAGGGGCCCCAATGAGCAGTTCTTC.

This clonotype has at least ten counts. The rearrangement links TRBV19 to TRBJ1-1, with a weak D call TRBD1 (5 bases). The V and J ends lost 7 bases and 1 base respectively, with 10 bases between them. CDR3 size: 13 residues. From germline, CDR1 is LNHDA and CDR2 SQIVND (reference sequence). CDR3 protein: CASMATENTEAFF. The CDR3 nucleotides are TGTGCCAGTATGGCGACAGAGAACACTGAAGCTTTCTTT.

The chain employs TRBV7-9 and TRBJ2-7; a weak D match, TRBD2 (7 bases). Deletions cut 5 bases from V and 2 bases from J, with 19 bases between. Per the germline V gene, CDR1 is SEHNR and CDR2 is FQNEAQ (reference sequence). The CDR3 has 16 residues. CDR3 nucleotides: TGTGCCAGCAGCCAGGGGTATGGGACTAAAGCCTACGAGCAGTACTTC. Its translation is CASSQGYGTKAYEQYF. The whole variable domain, filled in from reference TRBV7-9 and TRBJ2-7, reads DTGVSQNPRHKITKRGQNVTFRCDPISEHNRLYWYRQTLGQGPEFLTYFQNEAQLEKSRLLSDRFSAERPKGSFSTLEIQRTEQGDSAMYLCASSQGYGTKAYEQYFGPGTRLTVT.

The table lists this clonotype with many counts. The chain joins TRBV6-6 to TRBJ2-3; D is perhaps TRBD2 (6 bases). The CDR3 consists of 14 residues. CDR1 and CDR2 from the germline V gene are MNHNY and SVGAGI (reference sequence). V was clipped by 0 bases and J by 7 bases, with 11 bases between them. CDR3: CASSYSARENTQYF. CDR3 nucleotide sequence: TGTGCCAGCAGTTACTCGGCGCGGGAAAATACGCAGTATTTT.

The chain combines TRBV6-1 with TRBJ2-3; no firm D call. The CDR3 is 12 residues long. CDR1 and CDR2 (germline): MNHNS, SASEGT. Trimming cost V 6 bases and J 2 bases, with 6 bases left between them. In DNA form, the CDR3 reads TGTGCCAGCAGCCACCCCACAGATACGCAGTATTTT. Translation gives CASSHPTDTQYF.